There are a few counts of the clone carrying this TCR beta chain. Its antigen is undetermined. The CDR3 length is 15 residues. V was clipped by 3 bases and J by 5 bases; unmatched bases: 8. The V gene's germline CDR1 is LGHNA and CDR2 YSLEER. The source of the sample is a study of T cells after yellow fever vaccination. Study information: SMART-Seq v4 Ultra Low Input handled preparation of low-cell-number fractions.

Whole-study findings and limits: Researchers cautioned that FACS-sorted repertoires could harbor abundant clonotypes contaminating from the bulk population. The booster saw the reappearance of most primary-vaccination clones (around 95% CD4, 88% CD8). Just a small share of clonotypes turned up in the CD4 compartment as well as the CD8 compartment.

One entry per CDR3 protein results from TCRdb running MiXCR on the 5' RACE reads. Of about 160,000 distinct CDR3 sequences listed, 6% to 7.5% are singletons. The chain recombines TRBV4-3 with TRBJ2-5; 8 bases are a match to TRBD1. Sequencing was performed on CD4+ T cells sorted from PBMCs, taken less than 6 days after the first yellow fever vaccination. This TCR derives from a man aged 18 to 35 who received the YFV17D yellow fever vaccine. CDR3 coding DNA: TGCGCCAGCAGCCAGAGACAGGGGTCTCAGGAGACCCAGTACTTC. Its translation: CASSQRQGSQETQYF.